These T cell receptor beta chains were read from a single sample in a study of blood T cell repertoires in COVID-19. The data were produced by immunoSEQ multiplex PCR, yet TCRdb's version contains in-frame clones alone and is incomplete. The table includes 65,000 to 95,000 clones, roughly 90% detected once. Material for sequencing was peripheral blood. Receptor source: a man in his forties or fifties with COVID-19, enrolled during active disease. The CDR3 runs from the conserved cysteine through the conserved F or W. D genes are given only for firm matches.

TRBD1	TRBV5-1	TRBJ2-1	TGCGCCAGCAGCTTGGTTGATAGGACAGGGCATAGTGAGCAGTTCTTC	CASSLVDRTGHSEQFF
NA	TRBV15	TRBJ1-5	TGTGCCACCAGCAGGTTGGGGGGAAATCAGCCCCAGCATTTT	CATSRLGGNQPQHF
NA	TRBV11-2	TRBJ2-3	TGTGCCAGCAGCTTAGTTACTAGCCGGGGAGATACGCAGTATTTT	CASSLVTSRGDTQYF
TRBD1	TRBV18	TRBJ2-1	TGTGCCAGCTCACCGGGACAGGGGAAAAATGAGCAGTTCTTC	CASSPGQGKNEQFF
NA	TRBV7-2	TRBJ1-1	TGTGCCAGCAGCCCATTGGCGAACACTGAAGCTTTCTTT	CASSPLANTEAFF
NA	TRBV2	TRBJ1-5	TGTGCCAGCAGGTTCCGGGGGGACAATCAGCCCCAGCATTTT	CASRFRGDNQPQHF
NA	TRBV9	TRBJ1-1	TGTGCCAGCAGCCCCCTCGGGGGTATGAACACTGAAGCTTTCTTT	CASSPLGGMNTEAFF
NA	TRBV15	TRBJ1-1	TGTGCCACCAGCAGAGATCCATCGGGCACTGAAGCTTTCTTT	CATSRDPSGTEAFF
TRBD1	TRBV18	TRBJ1-2	TGTGCCAGCTCACCGGCGGGACAGGGAGGAGGCTACACCTTC	CASSPAGQGGGYTF
NA	TRBV6-5	TRBJ1-4	TGTGCCAGCAGTTCGGGGACAAATCCTAATGAAAAACTGTTTTTT	CASSSGTNPNEKLFF
NA	TRBV19	TRBJ1-5	TGTGCCAGTAGCAACATGTATAGCAATCAGCCCCAGCATTTT	CASSNMYSNQPQHF
TRBD1	TRBV6-2/TRBV6-3	TRBJ2-1	TGTGCCAGCAGCCTATTTCCGGGACAGGGTAACGGCAATGAGCAGTTCTTC	CASSLFPGQGNGNEQFF
NA	TRBV7-9	TRBJ1-5	TGTGCCAGCAGCTTAGAACAGGGTTTCACTCAGCCCCAGCATTTT	CASSLEQGFTQPQHF
TRBD2	TRBV9	TRBJ2-3	TGTGCCTGCAGCGTAGGGGGAGCGGGAGGGCCGGGAGATACGCAGTATTTT	CACSVGGAGGPGDTQYF
NA	TRBV19	TRBJ1-1	TGTGCCAGTAAGCGGCCGAACACTGAAGCTTTCTTT	CASKRPNTEAFF
NA	TRBV7-2	TRBJ2-6	TGTGCCAGCAGCACCGGTGCGACCAACGTCCTGACTTTC	CASSTGATNVLTF
NA	TRBV5-4	TRBJ2-1	TGTGCCAGCAACTCAGATAGGGAGGCCGCCTACAATGAGCAGTTCTTC	CASNSDREAAYNEQFF
NA	TRBV19	TRBJ1-1	TGTGCCAGTAGAGGGGATTCGAACACTGAAGCTTTCTTT	CASRGDSNTEAFF
NA	TRBV7-8	TRBJ2-1	TGTGCCAGCAGCTTAGCGCCTCGGGGAGAGCAGTTCTTC	CASSLAPRGEQFF
NA	TRBV6-5	TRBJ2-5	TGTGCCAGCAGCCAACCCGGGTCTGGAGAGACCCAGTACTTC	CASSQPGSGETQYF
TRBD1	TRBV5-4	TRBJ2-7	TGTGCCAGCAGCGTGACAGGGACCTCCTACGAGCAGTACTTC	CASSVTGTSYEQYF
NA	TRBV28	TRBJ1-4	TGTGCCAGCAGTTTTGGGCTTCCAACTAATGAAAAACTGTTTTTT	CASSFGLPTNEKLFF
NA	TRBV7-2	TRBJ2-3	TGTGCCAGCAGCCCAAGGAGGACAGATACGCAGTATTTT	CASSPRRTDTQYF
TRBD1	TRBV12-3/TRBV12-4	TRBJ1-5	TGTGCCAGCAGTTCTCAGGGGGATCAGCCCCAGCATTTT	CASSSQGDQPQHF
TRBD1	TRBV15	TRBJ2-7	TGTGCCACCAGCAGAGATCTGGCGACAGGGACCTACGAGCAGTACTTC	CATSRDLATGTYEQYF